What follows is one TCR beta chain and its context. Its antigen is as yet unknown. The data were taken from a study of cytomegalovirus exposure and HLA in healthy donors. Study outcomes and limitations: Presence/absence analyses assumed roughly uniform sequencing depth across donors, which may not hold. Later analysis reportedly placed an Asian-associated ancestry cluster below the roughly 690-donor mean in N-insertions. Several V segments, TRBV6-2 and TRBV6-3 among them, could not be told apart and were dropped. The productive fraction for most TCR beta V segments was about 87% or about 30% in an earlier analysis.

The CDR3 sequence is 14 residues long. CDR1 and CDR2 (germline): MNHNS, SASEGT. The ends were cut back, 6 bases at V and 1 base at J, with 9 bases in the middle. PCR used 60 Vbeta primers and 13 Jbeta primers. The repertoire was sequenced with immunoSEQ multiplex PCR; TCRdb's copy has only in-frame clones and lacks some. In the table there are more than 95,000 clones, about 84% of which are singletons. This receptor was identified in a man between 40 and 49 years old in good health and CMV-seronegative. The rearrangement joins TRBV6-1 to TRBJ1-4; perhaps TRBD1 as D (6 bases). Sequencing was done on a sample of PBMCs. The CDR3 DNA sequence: TGTGCCAGCAGACAGGGTGGAACTAATGAAAAACTGTTTTTT. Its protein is CASRQGGTNEKLFF.